The 3 T cell receptor beta chains below were found in one sample sequenced in a study of shared T cell receptors in the human thymus. Libraries were prepared by immunoSEQ multiplex PCR; TCRdb keeps only in-frame clonotypes and omits some of them. The sample lists some 640,000 clones; around 87% were seen once. The same data also contributed to another study, on human thymus T cells.

Sequencing was performed on thymocytes. These receptors came from a boy in the first two years of life with a congenital heart defect.

This chain links TRBV5-1 with TRBJ2-7; 11 positions agree with TRBD2. The CDR3 contains 15 residues. Germline V gene lookup returns CDR1 SGHRS and CDR2 YFSETQ. With V trimmed by 4 bases and J by 2 bases, 5 bases remained unmatched. The CDR3 sequence: CASSPTSGGPYEQYF. CDR3 coding DNA: TGCGCCAGCAGCCCTACTAGCGGGGGACCCTACGAGCAGTACTTC.

The chain employs TRBV10-2 and TRBJ2-1; 10 bases are shared with TRBD2. Per germline, CDR1 WSHSY and CDR2 SAAADI. The ends lost 6 bases at V and 0 bases at J; junction bases unmatched: 5. The CDR3 spans 16 residues. The CDR3 DNA reads TGCGCCAGCAGGGGGACTAGCGAGTACTCCTACAATGAGCAGTTCTTC. Residues: CASRGTSEYSYNEQFF.

The chain employs TRBV4-1 and TRBJ2-5; unclear D gene. The J call may be in error: the DNA end matches TRBJ2-7 better. This CDR3 has 16 residues. Germline V gene lookup returns CDR1 MGHRA and CDR2 YSYEKL. CDR3 in amino acids: CASSQDTAVKDHEQYF. CDR3 nucleotides: TGCGCCAGCAGCCAAGATACAGCTGTGAAAGACCACGAGCAGTACTTC.